This T cell receptor (beta chain) was sequenced in a study of cytomegalovirus exposure and HLA in healthy donors. Study background: Researchers found that roughly 81% of 398 genotyped donors fell within the Caucasian-associated ancestry cluster.

This PCR relied on a set of 60 Vbeta primers and 13 Jbeta primers. The table came from immunoSEQ multiplex PCR; TCRdb's copy has only in-frame clones and leaves some out. The sample yields 180,000 or so clones, about 79% seen once. Points from the study as a whole: More than 15,000 TCR beta sequences were associated with HLA alleles at 0.05 false discovery rate in a later analysis. A later analysis found common viral pathogens apparently linked to several of the most significant clusters.

Concerning this clone: Its matching antigen is unknown.

The clonotype was recovered from a young man in good health and CMV-seronegative. Sequencing used PBMCs.

The CDR3 is CAWTPRLAGARGNEQFF. CDR3 nucleotides: TGTGCCTGGACGCCTCGGCTAGCGGGAGCCCGTGGGAATGAGCAGTTCTTC. V and J are TRBV30 and TRBJ2-1, with 10 bases identical to TRBD2. Germline V gene sequence: CDR1 GTSNPN, CDR2 SVGIG (reference sequence). The length of the CDR3 is 17 residues. Trimming at V came to 4 bases and at J to 7 bases, leaving 16 bases not matched to a gene.